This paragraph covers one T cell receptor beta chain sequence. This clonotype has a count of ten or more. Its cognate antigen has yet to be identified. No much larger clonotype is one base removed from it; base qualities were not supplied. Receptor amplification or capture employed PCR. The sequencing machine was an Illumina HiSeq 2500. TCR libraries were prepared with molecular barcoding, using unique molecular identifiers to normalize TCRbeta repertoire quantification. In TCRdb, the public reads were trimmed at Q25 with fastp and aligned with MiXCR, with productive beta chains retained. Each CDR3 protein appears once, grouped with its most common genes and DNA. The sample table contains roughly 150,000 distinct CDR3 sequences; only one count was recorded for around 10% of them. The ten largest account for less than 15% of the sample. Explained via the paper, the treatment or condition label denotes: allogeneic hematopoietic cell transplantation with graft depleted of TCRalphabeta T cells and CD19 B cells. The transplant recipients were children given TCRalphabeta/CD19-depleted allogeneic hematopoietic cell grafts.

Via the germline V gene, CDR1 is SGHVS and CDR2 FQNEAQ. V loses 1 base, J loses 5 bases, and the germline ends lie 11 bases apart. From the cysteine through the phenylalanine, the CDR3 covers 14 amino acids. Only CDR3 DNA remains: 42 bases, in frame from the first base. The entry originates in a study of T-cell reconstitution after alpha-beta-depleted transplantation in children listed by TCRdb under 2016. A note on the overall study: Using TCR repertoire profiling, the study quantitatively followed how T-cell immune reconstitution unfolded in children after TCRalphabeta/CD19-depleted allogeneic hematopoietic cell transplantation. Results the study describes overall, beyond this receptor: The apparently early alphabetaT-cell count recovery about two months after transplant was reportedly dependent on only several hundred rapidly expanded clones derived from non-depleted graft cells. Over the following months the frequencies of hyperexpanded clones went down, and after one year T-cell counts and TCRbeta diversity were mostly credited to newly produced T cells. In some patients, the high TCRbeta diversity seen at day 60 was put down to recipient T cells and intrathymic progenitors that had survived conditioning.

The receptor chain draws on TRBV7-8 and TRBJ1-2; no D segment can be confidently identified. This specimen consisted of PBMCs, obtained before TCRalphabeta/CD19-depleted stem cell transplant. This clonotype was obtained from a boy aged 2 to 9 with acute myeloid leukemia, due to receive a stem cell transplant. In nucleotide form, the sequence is TGTGCCAGCAGCTTAGGTGGCAGTCGGTATGGCTACACCTTC. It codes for CASSLGGSRYGYTF.